One sample yielded the 4 T cell receptor beta chains listed below, sequenced in a study of identical twins. MiXCR, applied by TCRdb to the 5' RACE reads, yields one record per CDR3 protein. This sample has 200,000 to 250,000 distinct CDR3 sequences, with about 6.7% found just once. These data were likewise used in another study, on T cells expressing NK-cell markers.

Sequencing was performed on CD8+ T cells sorted from blood. These receptors came from a woman between 18 and 29 years old in good health.

In its sample, this clonotype was seen many times. The chain couples TRBV6-5 to TRBJ2-3; D is undetermined. Trimming cost V 0 bases and J 1 base, with 5 bases left between them. Germline lookup yields CDR1 MNHEY and CDR2 SVGAGI. The length of the CDR3 is 14 residues. The DNA for the CDR3 is TGTGCCAGCAGTTACTCGACTCGCACAGATACGCAGTATTTT. Encoded protein: CASSYSTRTDTQYF.

This clonotype has more than one count but fewer than ten. This chain joins TRBV20-1 and TRBJ2-7; D is unclear. V lost 1 base, J lost 4 bases, and 8 bases lay in between. This CDR3 contains 12 residues. Looked up from germline, CDR1 is DFQATT and CDR2 is SNEGSKA (reference sequence). Written as DNA, the CDR3 is TGCAGTGCTAGAGGACTGATATACGAGCAGTACTTC. Encoded protein: CSARGLIYEQYF.

The chain employs TRBV7-8 and TRBJ2-7; 7 bases line up with TRBD1. Germline V gene sequence: CDR1 SGHVS, CDR2 FQNEAQ. This CDR3 region has 14 residues. After removal of 1 base from V and 3 bases from J, the junction contained 3 bases not matched to a gene. This CDR3 is CASSLETGYYEQYF. The CDR3, as DNA: TGTGCCAGCAGCTTAGAGACAGGGTACTACGAGCAGTACTTC.

The V gene is TRBV11-1, the J gene TRBJ2-3; D remains unclear. This CDR3 is built from 15 residues. Germline V CDR1 and CDR2: SGHAT, FQDESV (reference sequence). Trimming pared 1 base from V and 2 bases from J, leaving 10 bases between. The CDR3 region has the DNA TGTGCCAGCAGCTTAGGACATTTCAACACAGATACGCAGTATTTT. Translated: CASSLGHFNTDTQYF.